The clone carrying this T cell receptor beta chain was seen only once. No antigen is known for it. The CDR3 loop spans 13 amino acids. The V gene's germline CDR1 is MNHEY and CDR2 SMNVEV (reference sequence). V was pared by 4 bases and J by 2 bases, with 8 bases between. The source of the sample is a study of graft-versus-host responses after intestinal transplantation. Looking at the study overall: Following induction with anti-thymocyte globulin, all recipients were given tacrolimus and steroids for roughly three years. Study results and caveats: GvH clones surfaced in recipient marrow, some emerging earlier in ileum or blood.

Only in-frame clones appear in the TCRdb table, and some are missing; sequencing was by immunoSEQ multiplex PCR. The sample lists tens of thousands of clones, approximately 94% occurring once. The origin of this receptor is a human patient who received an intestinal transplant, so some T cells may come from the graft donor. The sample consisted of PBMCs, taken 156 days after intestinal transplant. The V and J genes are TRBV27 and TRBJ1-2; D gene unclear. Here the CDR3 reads CASSWTGNYGYTF. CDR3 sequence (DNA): TGTGCCAGCAGTTGGACCGGGAACTATGGCTACACCTTC.